Each of the 32 T cell receptor beta chains below was sequenced from the same sample in a study of long-term antiretroviral therapy in people with HIV. Researchers ran immunoSEQ v3.0 at survey level. Clones were sequenced by immunoSEQ multiplex PCR, and TCRdb holds only the in-frame ones, with some missing. The table has 25,000 to 35,000 clones, around 93% seen once; the top ten hold about 3%. Source: unsorted PBMCs, taken just over 7.2 years after starting antiretroviral therapy. Every receptor here comes from a man aged 50 to 60 with HIV.

The chain employs TRBV5-4 and TRBJ1-5; no clear D gene. Germline CDR1 reads SGHNT; CDR2 reads YYREEE (reference sequence). CDR3 length: 13 amino acids. Trimming pared 2 bases from V and 9 bases from J, leaving 12 bases between. For the CDR3, the DNA is TGTGCCAGCAGCTTTGACCGAGACGGGCCCCAGCATTTT. Amino acid sequence: CASSFDRDGPQHF.

The chain recombines TRBV6-1 with TRBJ1-4; 8 bases align to TRBD1. Trimming at V came to 7 bases and at J to 0 bases, leaving 1 base not matched to a gene. The CDR3 sequence is 14 residues long. The V gene's germline CDR1 is MNHNS and CDR2 SASEGT. The CDR3: CASTGGTTNEKLFF. The CDR3 region has the DNA TGTGCCAGCACAGGGGGCACAACTAATGAAAAACTGTTTTTT.

The V gene is TRBV4-3, the J gene TRBJ1-2, with D maybe TRBD1 (5 bases). Trimming pared 4 bases from V and 2 bases from J, leaving 20 bases between. Germline V gene sequence: CDR1 LGHNA, CDR2 YSLEER. CDR3 length: 17 amino acids. CDR3 sequence (DNA): TGCGCCAGCAGCCCGAGTAGAGGGGCCGCCGCAAACTATGGCTACACCTTC. Translating it yields CASSPSRGAAANYGYTF.

This clone was picked up one time. The chain carries TRBV9 and TRBJ1-2, with 8 positions matching TRBD1. J gave up 1 base and V 4 bases, and 6 bases lay outside the gene matches. The germline V gene encodes CDR1 SGDLS and CDR2 YYNGEE. This CDR3 has 15 residues. The CDR3 DNA follows: TGTGCCAGCAGCCCACGGACAGGGTTTAACTATGGCTACACCTTC. It encodes CASSPRTGFNYGYTF.

The genes are TRBV5-1 and TRBJ1-3, with D maybe TRBD1 (6 bases). In germline, CDR1 is SGHRS, CDR2 YFSETQ. This CDR3 comprises 16 residues. V lost 0 bases to trimming and J lost 2 bases, with 12 bases between them. The CDR3 sequence is CASSLEGGPTGNTIYF. The CDR3 DNA is TGCGCCAGCAGCTTGGAGGGGGGACCGACTGGAAACACCATATATTTT.

The rearrangement uses TRBV4-2 and TRBJ1-5; D may be TRBD1 (5 bases). Germline assignment: CDR1 LGHNA and CDR2 YNFKEQ. The CDR3 loop spans 15 amino acids. Trimming left V 1 base short and J 5 bases short, with 12 bases between. The CDR3 spells CASSQGFPGDQPQHF. CDR3 nucleotide sequence: TGTGCCAGCAGCCAAGGATTCCCGGGGGATCAGCCCCAGCATTTT.

This clone was counted a single time. CDR3 protein: CAWSVQGPGANVLTF. CDR3 sequence (DNA): TGTGCCTGGAGTGTTCAGGGCCCTGGGGCCAACGTCCTGACTTTC. This chain links TRBV30 with TRBJ2-6; tentatively, D is TRBD1 (5 bases). V shed 0 bases and J shed 2 bases, with 8 bases lying between them. Germline-derived CDR1 and CDR2 are GTSNPN and SVGIG (reference sequence). The CDR3 runs to 15 residues.

The J gene is TRBJ2-1, the V gene TRBV18; D is unresolved. Germline lookup yields CDR1 KGHSH and CDR2 LQKENI. This CDR3 comprises 16 residues. Between the trimmed V and J ends, which lost 1 base and 0 bases, there was a span of 10 bases. The CDR3 DNA follows: TGTGCCAGCTCACCACGAGGAGCGTTCTCCTACAATGAGCAGTTCTTC. This gives the protein CASSPRGAFSYNEQFF.

This chain joins TRBV5-1 and TRBJ1-1, with D tentatively TRBD1 (6 bases). This CDR3 contains 16 residues. Between the trimmed V and J ends, which lost 4 bases and 1 base, there was a span of 17 bases. CDR1 is SGHRS and CDR2 is YFSETQ in the germline V gene. The chain's CDR3 is CASSPVAGASNTEAFF. The CDR3 nucleotides are TGCGCCAGCAGCCCCGTGGCGGGGGCTTCGAACACTGAAGCTTTCTTT.

The V and J genes are TRBV2 and TRBJ1-5, with TRBD1 identical over 9 bases. The CDR3 contains 15 residues. From germline, CDR1 is SNHLY and CDR2 FYNNEI. V was pared by 6 bases and J by 3 bases, with 6 bases of the junction left unmatched. This CDR3 is CASSGTGGPNQPQHF. The CDR3 DNA follows: TGTGCCAGCAGCGGTACAGGGGGCCCCAATCAGCCCCAGCATTTT.

The chain employs TRBV9 and TRBJ2-1; TRBD1 matches 10 bases. The CDR3 length is 19 residues. The V segment lost 4 bases and the J segment 0 bases; nucleotides outside the gene matches: 13. Looked up from germline, CDR1 is SGDLS and CDR2 is YYNGEE. Here the CDR3 DNA reads TGTGCCAGCAGCCCAACGACAGGGGGCTGGATGGGCTCCTACAATGAGCAGTTCTTC. Translating gives CASSPTTGGWMGSYNEQFF.

Only one count was recorded for this clone. This chain joins TRBV6-5 and TRBJ2-6; D may match TRBD1 or TRBD2 (5 bases each). The germline V gene encodes CDR1 MNHEY and CDR2 SVGAGI. Trimming removed 8 bases from V and 0 bases from J, with 11 bases in between. This CDR3 comprises 15 residues. The CDR3 region is CASGGGGSGANVLTF. The CDR3 coding sequence is TGTGCCAGCGGTGGTGGGGGCTCTGGGGCCAACGTCCTGACTTTC.

This clone was seen only once. The rearrangement joins TRBV6-5 to TRBJ2-3, with D possibly matching TRBD2 (5 bases). Germline V gives CDR1 MNHEY, CDR2 SVGAGI. V lost 7 bases, J lost 10 bases, and 18 bases lay in between. The CDR3 contains 13 residues. The CDR3 sequence: CASTRTVGVAQYF. The CDR3 region has the DNA TGTGCCAGCACTCGCACCGTCGGGGTCGCGCAGTATTTT.

The chain carries TRBV11-2 and TRBJ2-3; D not resolved. The CDR3 has 13 amino acids. Germline V gene data show CDR1 as SGHAT and CDR2 as FQNNGV. Trimming removed 5 bases from V and 3 bases from J, with 9 bases in between. The CDR3 here is CASSLLGTDTQYF. DNA of the CDR3: TGTGCCAGCAGCCTCCTTGGGACAGATACGCAGTATTTT.

The chain recombines TRBV7-9 with TRBJ2-7, with no clear D. Trimming cost V 5 bases and J 1 base, with 9 bases left between them. The germline V gene has CDR1 SEHNR and CDR2 FQNEAQ (reference sequence). The CDR3 covers 13 residues. The CDR3 DNA reads as TGTGCCAGCAGCCTCGACACATCCTACGAGCAGTACTTC. Its protein is CASSLDTSYEQYF.

This sequence joins TRBV18 and TRBJ1-1; possibly TRBD1 for D (6 bases). The CDR3 sequence is 14 residues long. CDR1 is KGHSH and CDR2 is LQKENI in the germline V gene. The V gene lost 0 bases and the J gene lost 1 base, with 6 bases spanning the gap. The CDR3 nucleotides read TGTGCCAGCTCACCACCGGACAGGAACACTGAAGCTTTCTTT. The encoded protein is CASSPPDRNTEAFF. Variable domain in full (rest from reference TRBV18 and TRBJ1-1): NAGVMQNPRHLVRRRGQEARLRCSPMKGHSHVYWYRQLPEEGLKFMVYLQKENIIDESGMPKERFSAEFPKEGPSILRIQQVVRGDSAAYFCASSPPDRNTEAFFGQGTRLTVV.

The table lists this clone with a few counts. CDR3 DNA: TGCGCCAGCAGCCAGGATGACAGGGCCACTGAAGCTTTCTTT. It is translated as CASSQDDRATEAFF. The chain links TRBV4-1 to TRBJ1-1, with 7 nucleotides matching TRBD1. The germline CDR1 and CDR2 sequences are MGHRA and YSYEKL. The CDR3 runs 14 residues. V lost 3 bases and J lost 4; bases outside the gene matches: 5.

The rearrangement links TRBV4-3 to TRBJ1-2; D perhaps matches TRBD1 (6 bases). V gave up 0 bases and J gave up 13 bases, with 21 bases separating them. This CDR3 region has 15 residues. CDR1 is LGHNA and CDR2 is YSLEER in the germline V gene. The CDR3 nucleotides are TGCGCCAGCAGCCAAGATACAGGGCCATCCGACTTAGGCACCTTC. Residues: CASSQDTGPSDLGTF.

CDR3 region: CASSYRGLSYNEQFF. Here the CDR3 DNA reads TGTGCCAGCAGTTACAGGGGTCTCTCCTACAATGAGCAGTTCTTC. J is TRBJ2-1 and V is TRBV2, with TRBD1 matching 7 bases. This CDR3 has 15 residues. Trimming at V came to 5 bases and at J to 0 bases, leaving 4 bases not matched to a gene. Germline V gene lookup returns CDR1 SNHLY and CDR2 FYNNEI.

The chain is built from TRBV9 and TRBJ1-1; D is unclear. V lost 0 bases to trimming and J lost 7 bases, with 19 bases between them. The CDR3 length is 16 residues. The germline gives CDR1 SGDLS, CDR2 YYNGEE. The CDR3 nucleotides are TGTGCCAGCAGCGTAGGGGCAGGCGGCCGAACAAGTGAAGCTTTCTTT. Encoded protein: CASSVGAGGRTSEAFF. Complete variable domain (other parts from reference TRBV9 and TRBJ1-1): DSGVTQTPKHLITATGQRVTLRCSPRSGDLSVYWYQQSLDQGLQFLIQYYNGEERAKGNILERFSAQQFPDLHSELNLSSLELGDSALYFCASSVGAGGRTSEAFFGQGTRLTVV.

V is TRBV27 and J is TRBJ1-1; D remains ambiguous. In germline, CDR1 is MNHEY, CDR2 SMNVEV (reference sequence). This CDR3 spans 13 amino acids. The V end lost 3 bases, the J end lost 1 base, and 6 bases lay between the germline ends. For the CDR3, the DNA is TGTGCCAGCAGTTTGGCCAGGAACACTGAAGCTTTCTTT. This sequence encodes CASSLARNTEAFF.

This sequence joins TRBV29-1 and TRBJ1-1; TRBD1 is a possible D gene (6 bases). Germline CDR1 SQVTM, CDR2 ANQGSEA. The CDR3 has 11 residues. V lost 8 bases, J lost 6 bases, and 13 bases lay in between. The CDR3 spells CSILHRAEAFF. The CDR3 region has the DNA TGCAGCATTCTTCACAGGGCTGAAGCTTTCTTT.

The V and J genes are TRBV4-3 and TRBJ2-2; 9 nucleotides line up with TRBD2. V shed 1 base, J shed 5 bases, and the junction held 11 bases outside the gene matches. The CDR3 length is 18 residues. Germline-derived CDR1 and CDR2 are LGHNA and YSLEER. The CDR3 spells CASSQGSAGGGGTGELFF. The CDR3, as DNA: TGCGCCAGCAGCCAAGGTTCAGCGGGGGGCGGAGGGACCGGGGAGCTGTTTTTT.

The rearrangement uses TRBV7-2 and TRBJ2-3, with no clear D. CDR1 SGHTA and CDR2 FQGNSA come from the germline V gene. Trimming left V 1 base short and J 5 bases short, with 16 bases between. This CDR3 contains 16 residues. The CDR3 region has the DNA TGTGCCAGCAGCTTAGGATTAGATCTGAGGCGAGATACGCAGTATTTT. Translation: CASSLGLDLRRDTQYF.

This clone appeared once. The rearrangement uses TRBV18 and TRBJ2-7; D may correspond to TRBD1 or TRBD2 (5 bases each). The germline V gene has CDR1 KGHSH and CDR2 LQKENI. V was cut by 5 bases and J by 6 bases, with 17 bases left in between. The CDR3 is 14 amino acids. CDR3 DNA: TGTGCCAGCTCAGTCTCCGGGGACCGGCCCGAGCAGTACTTC. Translation: CASSVSGDRPEQYF.

The V call is TRBV7-9, the J call TRBJ1-5; the D gene is possibly TRBD1 (6 bases). The V gene's germline CDR1 is SEHNR and CDR2 FQNEAQ (reference sequence). The CDR3 contains 16 residues. V lost 2 bases to trimming and J lost 4 bases, with 15 bases between them. CDR3 sequence (DNA): TGTGCCAGCAGCTTACCCACCGGGACACCGAATCAGCCCCAGCATTTT. This codes for CASSLPTGTPNQPQHF.

The chain uses TRBV5-1 and TRBJ2-3; the match to TRBD1 covers 10 bases. The junction had 8 bases not matched to a gene; V was cut back by 4 bases and J by 6 bases. Germline values: CDR1 SGHRS, CDR2 YFSETQ. This CDR3 region has 15 residues. The CDR3 region is CASSGGTGVSDTQYF. CDR3 DNA sequence: TGCGCCAGCAGCGGCGGGACAGGGGTGTCGGATACGCAGTATTTT.

The gene calls are TRBV5-4 and TRBJ1-2; D ambiguous. From germline, CDR1 is SGHNT and CDR2 YYREEE (reference sequence). The V end was cut by 1 base, the J end by 2 bases, with 9 bases between. The CDR3 extends over 14 amino acids. CDR3: CASSLLTPNYGYTF. CDR3 in DNA: TGTGCCAGCAGCTTGCTCACACCAAACTATGGCTACACCTTC. Based on the CDR3 plus reference TRBV5-4 and TRBJ1-2, the full variable domain is ETGVTQSPTHLIKTRGQQVTLRCSSQSGHNTVSWYQQALGQGPQFIFQYYREEENGRGNFPPRFSGLQFPNYSSELNVNALELDDSALYLCASSLLTPNYGYTFGSGTRLTVV.

This clone was observed a handful of times. The same CDR3 can be traced to other DNA sequences in this sample. The V gene is TRBV19, the J gene TRBJ2-7; D unresolved. Trimming stripped 4 bases from V and 0 bases from J, with 7 bases between. CDR3 size: 13 residues. The germline gives CDR1 LNHDA, CDR2 SQIVND (reference sequence). The CDR3 loop is CASSTVSSYEQYF. The CDR3 bases are TGTGCCAGTAGTACCGTAAGCTCCTACGAGCAGTACTTC.

CDR3 in DNA: TGTGCCAGTAGTAAGGGGGGGAGGGAGACCCAGTACTTC. This gives the protein CASSKGGRETQYF. The V gene is TRBV19, the J gene TRBJ2-5; maybe TRBD2 (7 bases). This CDR3 region has 13 residues. Germline CDR1 is LNHDA and CDR2 is SQIVND (reference sequence). The V end was cut by 4 bases, the J end by 5 bases, with 11 bases between.

V is TRBV27 and J is TRBJ2-7; D is ambiguous. With 4 bases removed from V and 4 bases from J, the gap between germline ends came to 11 bases. Germline assignment: CDR1 MNHEY and CDR2 SMNVEV (reference sequence). This CDR3 has 13 amino acids. The CDR3 sequence: CASSSSGPYEQYF. The CDR3 DNA follows: TGTGCCAGCAGTTCGTCCGGACCTTACGAGCAGTACTTC.

This chain connects TRBV19 to TRBJ2-7; 7 bases match TRBD1. Germline CDR1 LNHDA, CDR2 SQIVND (reference sequence). This CDR3 has 15 residues. Trimming cost V 4 bases and J 1 base; bases outside gene matches: 7. The CDR3 reads CASSSGTAFSYEQYF. The DNA of the CDR3 is TGTGCCAGTAGTAGTGGGACAGCCTTTTCCTACGAGCAGTACTTC. The full variable domain, rest sourced from reference TRBV19 and TRBJ2-7, is DGGITQSPKYLFRKEGQNVTLSCEQNLNHDAMYWYRQDPGQGLRLIYYSQIVNDFQKGDIAEGYSVSREKKESFPLTVTSAQKNPTAFYLCASSSGTAFSYEQYFGPGTRLTVT.